Shown below are 14 T cell receptor beta chains from a single sample sequenced in a study of regulatory T cells in long-lasting Graves disease. Time point here: newly diagnosed GD, antithyroid drugs for less than 3 months. Making the TCR library involved RNA that had been extracted from PBMCs. Relying on iRepertoire HTBI primers and Arm-PCR of CDR3 regions, the team built TCR beta libraries. TCRdb passed the multiplex PCR reads through MiXCR, listing each CDR3 protein once. The sample holds about 620,000 distinct CDR3 sequences, less than 20% seen once. This sample also belongs to another study, concerning T cells in Graves' hyperthyroidism and ophthalmopathy.

The sequenced sample was peripheral blood mononuclear cells (PBMCs), obtained at new diagnosis, from a patient treated with antithyroid drugs. The receptors derive from a woman aged 30 to 39 with Graves disease.

The chain links TRBV6-2 or TRBV6-3 to TRBJ2-5; a possible D gene is TRBD1 (5 bases). The DNA end is more similar to TRBJ2-1, so the J call may be wrong. The CDR3 contains 13 residues. Germline V gene data show CDR1 as MNHEY and CDR2 as SVGEGT. The CDR3 sequence: CASSSRTWDEQFF. In DNA, the CDR3 is TGTGCCAGCAGTTCTAGGACATGGGATGAGCAGTTCTTC.

The rearrangement uses TRBV3-1 and TRBJ2-3, with D possibly matching TRBD1 (6 bases). CDR1 and CDR2 from the germline V gene are LGHDT and YNNKEL (reference sequence). The CDR3 extends over 16 amino acids. V was pared by 4 bases and J by 2 bases, with 16 bases between. CDR3 in DNA: TGTGCCAGCAGCCTCGGGACACCTGGGCTCACAGATACGCAGTATTTT. Its translation: CASSLGTPGLTDTQYF.

This clonotype was observed a few times. The V call is TRBV28, the J call TRBJ2-7; tentatively, D is TRBD2 (5 bases). CDR3 length equals 14 residues. The V end was cut by 6 bases, the J end by 0 bases, with 12 bases between. CDR1 is MDHEN and CDR2 is SYDVKM in the germline V gene. The CDR3 sequence: CASRLGRASYEQYF. DNA for the CDR3: TGTGCCAGCAGATTAGGGCGGGCCTCCTACGAGCAGTACTTC.

V is TRBV7-8 and J is TRBJ2-5; D is undetermined. The germline CDR1 and CDR2 sequences are SGHVS and FQNEAQ. The CDR3 runs 12 residues. The V end was cut by 8 bases, the J end by 5 bases, with 12 bases between. The CDR3 DNA sequence: TGTGCCAGCGGTTCTAGTATCGAGACCCAGTACTTC. The encoded protein is CASGSSIETQYF.

This rearrangement joins TRBV7-3 to TRBJ2-7; TRBD2 aligns across 10 bases. The CDR3 consists of 21 residues. CDR1 and CDR2 (germline): SGHTA, FQGTGA. J was trimmed by 4 bases and V by 5 bases; bases with no gene match: 26. The CDR3 protein is CASSRLPPLLAGEGLGYEQYF. DNA of the CDR3: TGTGCCAGCAGCCGTCTACCCCCACTTCTAGCGGGAGAGGGTTTGGGATACGAGCAGTACTTC.

This clonotype is a singleton in its sample. A far larger clone is a single base away, which makes a read error likely. The rearrangement uses TRBV6-4 and TRBJ1-1; no firm D call. Trimming shortened V by 3 bases and J by 1 base, and 9 bases separated the two germline ends. The CDR3 has 14 residues. CDR1 is MRHNA and CDR2 is SNTAGT in the germline V gene. In DNA form, the CDR3 reads TGTGCCAGCAGTGAAGTCCCGAAGAACACTGAAGCTTTCTTT. This codes for CASSEVPKNTEAFF.

The chain uses TRBV9 and TRBJ1-4, with D hard to call. Trimming removed 0 bases from V and 8 bases from J, with 11 bases in between. The CDR3 sequence is 14 residues long. Germline CDR1 SGDLS, CDR2 YYNGEE. The CDR3 nucleotides read TGTGCCAGCAGCGTAGGCTCTGGTAAAGAAAAACTGTTTTTT. Translating it yields CASSVGSGKEKLFF.

This clonotype was counted once. One base separates it from a far larger clone, so it is likely a read error. The DNA for the CDR3 is TGTGCCAGCAGTATAGCGGGAGCGGGATCCTACGAGCAGTACTTC. Translation gives CASSIAGAGSYEQYF. The chain recombines TRBV12-3 or TRBV12-4 with TRBJ2-5, with TRBD2 identical over 9 bases. The DNA matches TRBJ2-7 better at its end, which makes the J call doubtful. This CDR3 has 15 residues.

This clonotype was observed a few times. The rearrangement uses TRBV7-9 and TRBJ2-1; tentatively, D is TRBD2 (6 bases). The V gene's germline CDR1 is SEHNR and CDR2 FQNEAQ (reference sequence). The length of the CDR3 is 15 residues. Trimming shortened V by 5 bases and J by 12 bases, and 23 bases separated the two germline ends. CDR3 bases: TGTGCCAGCAGCCCTCCCGGGACTGGGTTCCGGGGGCAGTTCTTC. This translates into CASSPPGTGFRGQFF.

This chain uses TRBV18 with TRBJ2-1; tentative D call: TRBD2 (6 bases). The CDR3 consists of 14 residues. V was trimmed by 4 bases and J by 1 base, leaving 8 bases between them. Germline lookup yields CDR1 KGHSH and CDR2 LQKENI. CDR3 loop: CASSRGVSYNEQFF. CDR3 sequence (DNA): TGTGCCAGCTCACGGGGGGTTTCCTACAATGAGCAGTTCTTC.

This rearrangement joins TRBV5-1 to TRBJ2-6; D uncertain. This CDR3 region has 14 residues. Per the germline V gene, CDR1 is SGHRS and CDR2 is YFSETQ. Deletions cut 0 bases from V and 5 bases from J, with 6 bases between. The CDR3 region is CASSLDSWANVLTF. As DNA, the CDR3 is TGCGCCAGCAGCTTGGACAGCTGGGCCAACGTCCTGACTTTC.

This clonotype has a count of ten or more. This chain connects TRBV7-2 to TRBJ2-2; tentatively, D is TRBD1 (7 bases). Germline V gene lookup returns CDR1 SGHTA and CDR2 FQGNSA. The CDR3 is made up of 15 amino acids. Trimming removed 2 bases from V and 2 bases from J, with 9 bases in between. The CDR3: CASSLQGGNTGELFF. The CDR3, as DNA: TGTGCCAGCAGCTTACAGGGGGGCAACACCGGGGAGCTGTTTTTT.

The chain is built from TRBV19 and TRBJ2-1, with 10 bases aligning to TRBD2. Germline CDR1 is LNHDA and CDR2 is SQIVND (reference sequence). The CDR3 loop spans 12 amino acids. Germline trimming cut 5 bases from V and 14 bases from J; bases unmatched to any gene: 6. The CDR3 is CASSERTSGKFF. The CDR3 DNA follows: TGTGCCAGTAGTGAAAGGACTAGCGGAAAGTTCTTC. Complete variable domain (other parts from reference TRBV19 and TRBJ2-1): DGGITQSPKYLFRKEGQNVTLSCEQNLNHDAMYWYRQDPGQGLRLIYYSQIVNDFQKGDIAEGYSVSREKKESFPLTVTSAQKNPTAFYLCASSERTSGKFFGPGTRLTVL.

This clonotype was counted a few times. The chain employs TRBV7-9 and TRBJ2-3, with D tentatively TRBD1 (6 bases). Germline V gives CDR1 SEHNR, CDR2 FQNEAQ (reference sequence). Trimming took off 1 base at V and 0 bases at J, with 11 bases between the two ends. This CDR3 is built from 16 residues. CDR3 nucleotide sequence: TGTGCCAGCAGCTTAGGCGACAGGTATAGCACAGATACGCAGTATTTT. Translated, it gives CASSLGDRYSTDTQYF.